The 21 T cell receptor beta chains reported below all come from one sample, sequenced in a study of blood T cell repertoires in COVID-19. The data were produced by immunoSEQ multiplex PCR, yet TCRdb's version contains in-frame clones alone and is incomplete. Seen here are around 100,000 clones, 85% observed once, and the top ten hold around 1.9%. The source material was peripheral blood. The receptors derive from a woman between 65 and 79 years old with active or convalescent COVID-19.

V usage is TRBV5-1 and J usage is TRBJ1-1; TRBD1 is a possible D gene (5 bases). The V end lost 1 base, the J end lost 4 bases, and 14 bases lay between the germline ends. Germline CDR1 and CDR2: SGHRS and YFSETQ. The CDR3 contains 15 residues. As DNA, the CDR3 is TGCGCCAGCAGCTTGTTTGCTGGGGGGGGCACTGAAGCTTTCTTT. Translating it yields CASSLFAGGGTEAFF.

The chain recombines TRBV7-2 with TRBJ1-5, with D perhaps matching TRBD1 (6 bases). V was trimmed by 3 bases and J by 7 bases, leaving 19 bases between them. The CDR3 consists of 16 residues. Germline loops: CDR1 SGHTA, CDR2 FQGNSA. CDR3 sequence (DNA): TGTGCCAGCAGCTTGGTCGAACAGGGTTTGGGACAGCCCCAGCATTTT. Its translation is CASSLVEQGLGQPQHF.

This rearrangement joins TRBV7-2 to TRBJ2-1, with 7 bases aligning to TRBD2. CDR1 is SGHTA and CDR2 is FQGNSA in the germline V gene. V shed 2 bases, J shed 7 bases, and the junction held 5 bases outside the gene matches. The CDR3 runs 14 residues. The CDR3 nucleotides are TGTGCCAGCAGCTTACTCAGCGGGGATAATGAGCAGTTCTTC. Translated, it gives CASSLLSGDNEQFF.

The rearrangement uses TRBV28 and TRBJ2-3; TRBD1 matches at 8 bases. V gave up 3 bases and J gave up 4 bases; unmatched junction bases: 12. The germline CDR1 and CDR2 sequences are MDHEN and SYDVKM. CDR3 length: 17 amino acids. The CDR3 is CASSFQGGRGHADTQYF. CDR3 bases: TGTGCCAGCAGTTTTCAGGGGGGCAGGGGGCATGCAGATACGCAGTATTTT.

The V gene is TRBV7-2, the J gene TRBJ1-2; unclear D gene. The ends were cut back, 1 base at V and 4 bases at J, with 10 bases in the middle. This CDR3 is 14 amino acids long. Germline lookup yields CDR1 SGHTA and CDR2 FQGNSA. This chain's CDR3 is CASSLGFGSYGYTF. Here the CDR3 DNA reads TGTGCCAGCAGCTTAGGGTTCGGGTCCTATGGCTACACCTTC.

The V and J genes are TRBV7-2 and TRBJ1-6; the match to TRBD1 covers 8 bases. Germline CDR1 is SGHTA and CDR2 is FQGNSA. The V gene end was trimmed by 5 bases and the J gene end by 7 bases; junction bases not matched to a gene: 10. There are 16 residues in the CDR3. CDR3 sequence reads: CASSARQGRQNSPLHF. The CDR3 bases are TGTGCCAGCAGCGCCAGACAGGGGAGGCAGAATTCACCCCTCCACTTT.

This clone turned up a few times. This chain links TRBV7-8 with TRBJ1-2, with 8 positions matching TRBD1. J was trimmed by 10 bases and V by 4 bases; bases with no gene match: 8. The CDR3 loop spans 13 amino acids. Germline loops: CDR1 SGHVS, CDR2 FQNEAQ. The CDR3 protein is CASSSSGQGDYTF. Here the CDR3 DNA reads TGTGCCAGCAGCTCAAGCGGACAGGGCGACTACACCTTC. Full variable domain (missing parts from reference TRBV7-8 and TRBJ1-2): GAGVSQSPRYKVAKRGQDVALRCDPISGHVSLFWYQQALGQGPEFLTYFQNEAQLDKSGLPSDRFFAERPEGSVSTLKIQRTQQEDSAVYLCASSSSGQGDYTFGSGTRLTVV.

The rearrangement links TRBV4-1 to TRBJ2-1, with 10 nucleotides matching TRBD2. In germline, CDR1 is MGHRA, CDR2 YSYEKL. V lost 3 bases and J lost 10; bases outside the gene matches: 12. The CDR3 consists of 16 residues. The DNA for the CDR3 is TGCGCCAGCAGCCAGGTCTCTAGCGGGGGAGGACAAGAGCAGTTCTTC. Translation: CASSQVSSGGGQEQFF.

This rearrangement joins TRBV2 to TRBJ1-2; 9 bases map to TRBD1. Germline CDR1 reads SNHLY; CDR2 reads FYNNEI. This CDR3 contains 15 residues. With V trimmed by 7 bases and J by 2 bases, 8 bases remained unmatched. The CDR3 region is CASIQGTGSNYGYTF. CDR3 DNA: TGTGCCAGCATTCAGGGGACAGGGTCGAACTATGGCTACACCTTC.

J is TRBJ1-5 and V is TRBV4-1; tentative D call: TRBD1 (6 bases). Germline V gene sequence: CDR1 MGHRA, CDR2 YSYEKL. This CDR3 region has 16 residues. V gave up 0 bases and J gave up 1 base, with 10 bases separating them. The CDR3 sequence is CASSQEVGGSNQPQHF. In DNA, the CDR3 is TGCGCCAGCAGCCAAGAAGTAGGGGGAAGCAATCAGCCCCAGCATTTT.

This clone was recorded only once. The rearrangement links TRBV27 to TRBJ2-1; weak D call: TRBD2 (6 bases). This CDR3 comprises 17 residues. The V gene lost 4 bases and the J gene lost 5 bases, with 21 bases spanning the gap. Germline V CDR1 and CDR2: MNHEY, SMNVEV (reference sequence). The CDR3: CASSYTSRPMINNEQFF. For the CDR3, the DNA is TGTGCCAGCAGTTATACTAGCCGTCCTATGATAAACAATGAGCAGTTCTTC.

The CDR3 DNA follows: TGTGCCAGCTCACGGCCCGGGACAGCTAATGAAAAACTGTTTTTT. It encodes CASSRPGTANEKLFF. The chain has TRBV18 and TRBJ1-4; 7 bases are a match to TRBD1. Losses at the gene ends were 4 bases for V and 3 bases for J; bases not matched to a gene: 5. The germline CDR1 and CDR2 sequences are KGHSH and LQKENI. CDR3 size: 15 residues. The full variable domain, its missing parts supplied by reference TRBV18 and TRBJ1-4, is NAGVMQNPRHLVRRRGQEARLRCSPMKGHSHVYWYRQLPEEGLKFMVYLQKENIIDESGMPKERFSAEFPKEGPSILRIQQVVRGDSAAYFCASSRPGTANEKLFFGSGTQLSVL.

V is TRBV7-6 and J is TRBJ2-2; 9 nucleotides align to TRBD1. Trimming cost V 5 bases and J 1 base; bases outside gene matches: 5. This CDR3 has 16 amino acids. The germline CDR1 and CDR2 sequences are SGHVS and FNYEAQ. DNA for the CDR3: TGTGCCAGCAGCCCGAGACAGGGGGGGAACACCGGGGAGCTGTTTTTT. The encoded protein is CASSPRQGGNTGELFF.

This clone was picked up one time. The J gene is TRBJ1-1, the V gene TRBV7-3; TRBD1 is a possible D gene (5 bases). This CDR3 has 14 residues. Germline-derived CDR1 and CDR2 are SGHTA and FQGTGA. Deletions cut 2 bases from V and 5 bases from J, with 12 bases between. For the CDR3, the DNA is TGTGCCAGCAGCTTACAGGGCGTTGGGACTGAAGCTTTCTTT. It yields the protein CASSLQGVGTEAFF.

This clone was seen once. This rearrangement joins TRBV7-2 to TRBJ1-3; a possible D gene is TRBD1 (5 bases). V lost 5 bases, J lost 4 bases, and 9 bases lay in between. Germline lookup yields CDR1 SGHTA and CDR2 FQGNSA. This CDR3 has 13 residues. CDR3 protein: CASSLRQGNTIYF. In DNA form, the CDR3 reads TGTGCCAGCAGCCTCCGACAGGGAAACACCATATATTTT.

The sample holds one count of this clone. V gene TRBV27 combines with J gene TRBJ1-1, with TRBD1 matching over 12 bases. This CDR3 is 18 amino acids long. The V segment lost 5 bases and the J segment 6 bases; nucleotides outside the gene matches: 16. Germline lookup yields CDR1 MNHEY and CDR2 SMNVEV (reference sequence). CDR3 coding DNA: TGTGCCAGCAGTCTCCTCCCGGGACAGGGGGCGCTGGACCCTGAAGCTTTCTTT. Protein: CASSLLPGQGALDPEAFF.

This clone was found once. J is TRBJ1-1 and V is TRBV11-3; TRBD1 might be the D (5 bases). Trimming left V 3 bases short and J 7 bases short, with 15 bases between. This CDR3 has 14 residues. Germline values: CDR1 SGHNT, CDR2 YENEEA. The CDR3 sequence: CASSLGGTQFEAFF. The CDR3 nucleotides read TGTGCCAGCAGCTTGGGGGGAACTCAATTTGAAGCTTTCTTT.

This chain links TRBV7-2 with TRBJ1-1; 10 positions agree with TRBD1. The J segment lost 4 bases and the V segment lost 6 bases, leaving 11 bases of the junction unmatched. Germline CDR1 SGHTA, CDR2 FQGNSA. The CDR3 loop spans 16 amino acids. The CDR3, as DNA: TGTGCCAGCAGTCGGGGACAGGGGCTAGGTAGCACTGAAGCTTTCTTT. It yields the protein CASSRGQGLGSTEAFF.

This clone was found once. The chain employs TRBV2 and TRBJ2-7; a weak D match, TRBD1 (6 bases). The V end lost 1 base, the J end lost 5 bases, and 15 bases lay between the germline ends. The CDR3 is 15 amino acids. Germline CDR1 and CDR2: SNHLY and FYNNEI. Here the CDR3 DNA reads TGTGCCAGCAGTGAAGATGCCCAGGGGACAAACGAGCAGTACTTC. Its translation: CASSEDAQGTNEQYF.

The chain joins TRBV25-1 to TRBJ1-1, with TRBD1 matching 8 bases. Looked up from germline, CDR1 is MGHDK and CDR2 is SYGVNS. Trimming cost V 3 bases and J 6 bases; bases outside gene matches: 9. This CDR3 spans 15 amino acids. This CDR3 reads CASSDPQGQVAEAFF. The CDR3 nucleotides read TGTGCCAGCAGTGACCCCCAGGGACAGGTGGCTGAAGCTTTCTTT.

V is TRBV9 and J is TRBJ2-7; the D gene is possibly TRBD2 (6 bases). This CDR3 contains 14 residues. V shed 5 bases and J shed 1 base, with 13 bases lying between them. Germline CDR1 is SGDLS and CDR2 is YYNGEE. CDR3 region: CASSSSGASYEQYF. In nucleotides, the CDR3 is TGTGCCAGCAGTAGTAGCGGTGCGTCCTACGAGCAGTACTTC.